These 2 T cell receptor beta chains were sequenced from one sample in a study of T cell repertoires in cytomegalovirus infection. The antigens for these receptors are not known. TCRdb independently ran MiXCR on the reads; one entry per CDR3 protein. Of about 310,000 distinct CDR3 sequences detected, 25% appear once; the ten largest clones hold about an eighth. Specimen: cultured PBMCs, collected from culture after CMV antigen stimulation. These TCRs come from a human donor in good health (CMV status not recorded). Some clones in this sample may be carry-over from other donors' samples.

This chain links TRBV30 with TRBJ2-7; D is unresolved. CDR1 is GTSNPN and CDR2 is SVGIG in the germline V gene (reference sequence). The germline V and J ends were trimmed by 2 bases and 2 bases, with 10 bases remaining between them. The CDR3 has 13 amino acids. This CDR3 reads CAWSRPTTYEQYF. The CDR3 nucleotides read TGTGCCTGGAGTCGGCCAACCACCTACGAGCAGTACTTC.

The chain uses TRBV6-2 or TRBV6-3 and TRBJ2-7, with a possible D match to TRBD2 (7 bases). Germline V gene lookup returns CDR1 MNHEY and CDR2 SVGEGT. The CDR3 is made up of 13 amino acids. The germline V and J ends were trimmed by 6 bases and 7 bases, with 16 bases remaining between them. CDR3 protein: CASSPRGPGEQYV. Here the CDR3 DNA reads TGTGCCAGCAGCCCGCGGGGGCCGGGGGAGCAGTACGTC.